Reported below is one T cell receptor (beta chain). Sequencing used immunoSEQ multiplex PCR; TCRdb keeps in-frame clones, though not all of them. This table holds some 130,000 clones, approximately 94% found once. V shed 4 bases, J shed 4 bases, and the junction held 5 bases outside the gene matches. CDR1 LNHNV and CDR2 YYDKDF come from the germline V gene (reference sequence). The length of the CDR3 is 14 residues. These data belong to a study of control samples from healthy donors and cancer patients. The rearrangement joins TRBV15 to TRBJ1-2; 8 bases agree with TRBD1. This TCR derives from a man aged 25-40 years in good health. The source material was blood. CDR3 protein: CATSTDRVAYGYTF. The CDR3 DNA reads TGTGCCACCAGCACGGACAGGGTAGCCTATGGCTACACCTTC.